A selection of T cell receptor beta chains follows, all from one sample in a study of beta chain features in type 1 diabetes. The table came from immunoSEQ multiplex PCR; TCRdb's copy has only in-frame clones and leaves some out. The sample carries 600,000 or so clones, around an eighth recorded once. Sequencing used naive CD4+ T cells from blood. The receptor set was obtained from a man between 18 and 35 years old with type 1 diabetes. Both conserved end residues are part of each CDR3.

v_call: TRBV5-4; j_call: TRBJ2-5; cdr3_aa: CASSFAETQYF
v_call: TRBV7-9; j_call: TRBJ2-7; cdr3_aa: CASSLNRVHGSEQYF
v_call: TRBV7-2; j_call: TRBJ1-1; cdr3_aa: CASNMGGSYTEAFF
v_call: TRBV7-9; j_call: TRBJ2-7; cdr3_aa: CASSLKGTAYEQYF
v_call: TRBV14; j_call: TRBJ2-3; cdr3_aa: CASSRDRHTDTQYF
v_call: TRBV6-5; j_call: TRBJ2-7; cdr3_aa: CASSYSGGASSYEQYF
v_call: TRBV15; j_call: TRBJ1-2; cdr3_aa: CATSRIGDGYNYGYTF
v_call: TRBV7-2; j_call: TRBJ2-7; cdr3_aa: CASSSPSRGRAHSYEQYF
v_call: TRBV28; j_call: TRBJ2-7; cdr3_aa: CASEQGSEVEQYF
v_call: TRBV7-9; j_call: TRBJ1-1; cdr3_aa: CASSVGTEAFF
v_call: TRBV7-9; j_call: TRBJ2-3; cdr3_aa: CASSFEQTTDTQYF
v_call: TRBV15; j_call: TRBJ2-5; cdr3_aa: CATSGTETQYF
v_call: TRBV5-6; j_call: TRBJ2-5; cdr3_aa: CASSWGEETQYF
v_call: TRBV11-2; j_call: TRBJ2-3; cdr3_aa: CASSWGLRVGTDTQYF
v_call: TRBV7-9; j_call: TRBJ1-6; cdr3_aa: CASSLDGQRDRNSPLHF
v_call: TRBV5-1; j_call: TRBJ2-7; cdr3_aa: CASSLASIGTAYEQYF
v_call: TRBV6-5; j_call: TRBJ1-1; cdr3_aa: CASSYDAGREAFF
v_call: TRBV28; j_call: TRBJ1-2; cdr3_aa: CASSTDRYGYTF
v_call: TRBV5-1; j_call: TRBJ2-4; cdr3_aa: CASSLDQAKNIQYF
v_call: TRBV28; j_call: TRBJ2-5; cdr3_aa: CASTVGQLETQYF
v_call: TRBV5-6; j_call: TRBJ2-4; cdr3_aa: CASSLSSAGAKNIQYF
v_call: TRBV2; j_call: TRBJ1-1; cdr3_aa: CASSEHSPLDTEAFF
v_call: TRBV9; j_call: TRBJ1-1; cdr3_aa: CASSVDGTNTEAFF
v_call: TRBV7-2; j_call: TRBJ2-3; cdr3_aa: CASRAGGGTDTQYF
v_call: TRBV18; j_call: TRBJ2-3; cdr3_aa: CASSPPYSTKTQYF
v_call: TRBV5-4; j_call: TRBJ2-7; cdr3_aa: CASSLEGSSSYEQYF
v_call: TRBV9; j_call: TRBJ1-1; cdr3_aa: CASSESRGTEAFF
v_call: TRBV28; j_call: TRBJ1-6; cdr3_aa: CATDTTNSPLHF
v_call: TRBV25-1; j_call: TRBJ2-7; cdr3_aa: CASSSTGSSYEQYF
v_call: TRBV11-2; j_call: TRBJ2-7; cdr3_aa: CASSARHFSYEQYF
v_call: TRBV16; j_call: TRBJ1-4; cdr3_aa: CASSRIFQGGATNEKLFF
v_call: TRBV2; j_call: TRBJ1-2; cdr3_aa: CASSSGHQKAYGYTF
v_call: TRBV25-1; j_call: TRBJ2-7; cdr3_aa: CASRGDTPPGQYF
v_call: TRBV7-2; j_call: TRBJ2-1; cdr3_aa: CASSRAQSSYNEQFF
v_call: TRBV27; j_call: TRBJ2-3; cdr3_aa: CARTAGEYTDTQYF
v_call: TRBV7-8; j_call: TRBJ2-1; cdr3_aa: CASSFIDREQFF
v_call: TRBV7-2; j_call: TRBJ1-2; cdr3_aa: CASSLLDGYTF
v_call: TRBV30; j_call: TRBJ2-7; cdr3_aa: CAWNRPSGTYEQYF
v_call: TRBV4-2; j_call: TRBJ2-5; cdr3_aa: CASSSGEYQETQYF
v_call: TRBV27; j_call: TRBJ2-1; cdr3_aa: CASKARAGTSEYNEQFF
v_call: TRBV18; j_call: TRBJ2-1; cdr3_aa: CASSHGGDPPFNEQFF
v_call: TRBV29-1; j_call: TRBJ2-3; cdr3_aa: CSIGASGGSQYF
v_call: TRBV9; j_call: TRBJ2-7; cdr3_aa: CASSVALGYEQYF
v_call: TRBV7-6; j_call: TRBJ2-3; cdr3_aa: CASSPGTSGSADTQYF
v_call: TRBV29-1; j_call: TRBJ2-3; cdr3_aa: CSVGRATDTQYF
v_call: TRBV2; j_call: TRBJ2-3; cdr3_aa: CATTRQTVTDTQYF
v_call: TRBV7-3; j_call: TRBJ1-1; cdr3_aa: CASSPPGANTEAFF
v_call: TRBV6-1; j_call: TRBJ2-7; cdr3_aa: CASRRDYRTYEQYF
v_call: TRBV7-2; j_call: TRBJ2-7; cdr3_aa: CASSLTPQNGQYF
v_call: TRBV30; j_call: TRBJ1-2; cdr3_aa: CAWTPGRWGYTF
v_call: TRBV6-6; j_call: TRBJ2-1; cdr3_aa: CASRGTRTGPNEQFF
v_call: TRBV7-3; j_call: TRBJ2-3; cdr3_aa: CASSPQRRGTDTQYF
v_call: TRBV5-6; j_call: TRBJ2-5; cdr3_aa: CASTPLGGEETQYF
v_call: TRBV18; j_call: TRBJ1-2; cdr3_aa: CASSPSGQHNYGYTF
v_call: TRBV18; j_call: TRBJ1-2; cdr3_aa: CASSTRDRGYGYTF